Listed below are T cell receptor beta chains from one sample, sequenced in a study of shared clonotypes between healthy human individuals. TCRdb keeps only in-frame clones here, not all; method: immunoSEQ multiplex PCR. The table shows a few million clones, with just over 90% occurring only once. Material: naive CD4+ T cells from PBMCs. These receptors were collected from a man aged 18 to 35 in good health. Some clones in this sample may be carry-over from other donors' samples. The CDR3 runs from the conserved cysteine through the conserved F or W. The D gene is left open where the match is weak. Size is stated for part of the rows, as once, few or many counts, or as a class when the clone is expanded.

clone_size	d_call	v_call	j_call	cdr3_nt	cdr3_aa
NA	NA	TRBV5-6	TRBJ2-7	TGTGCCAGCAGCTTCACAGGTACAACGTACGAGCAGTACTTC	CASSFTGTTYEQYF
NA	NA	TRBV15	TRBJ2-3	TGTGCCACCAGCGTCCGGACACCTAGCACAGATACGCAGTATTTT	CATSVRTPSTDTQYF
NA	NA	TRBV28	TRBJ1-2	TGTGCCAGCAGTTTATACGGTGGGAACTATGGCTACACCTTC	CASSLYGGNYGYTF
NA	TRBD2	TRBV4-2	TRBJ2-1	TGTGCCAGCAGCCAAGACTACCCCGGCGGAGCGGGGTACAATGAGCAGTTCTTC	CASSQDYPGGAGYNEQFF
NA	NA	TRBV14	TRBJ2-1	TGTGCCAGCAGCCAAGAACGCCCGGGGTACAATGAGCAGTTCTTC	CASSQERPGYNEQFF
once	NA	TRBV19	TRBJ2-2	TGTGCCAGTAGTATACAGGGGTGGAACACCGGGGAGCTGTTTTTT	CASSIQGWNTGELFF
NA	NA	TRBV6-6	TRBJ2-7	TGTGCCAGCTGGGGTTCGGAGTCCTACGAGCAGTACTTC	CASWGSESYEQYF
NA	NA	TRBV28	TRBJ2-7	TGTGCCAGCAGTTTAGGTGCGGATGGGGTGAGCTACGAGCAGTACTTC	CASSLGADGVSYEQYF
NA	NA	TRBV18	TRBJ2-1	TGTGCCAGCTCCCCATCCGGGACTCCCTCCTACAATGAGCAGTTCTTC	CASSPSGTPSYNEQFF
NA	TRBD2	TRBV27	TRBJ2-1	TGTGCCAGTCGACTAGCGGGCTACAATGAGCAGTTCTTC	CASRLAGYNEQFF
NA	NA	TRBV7-2	TRBJ1-1	TGTGCCAGCAGCTGGGACCCGGGCCCTGACACTGAAGCTTTCTTT	CASSWDPGPDTEAFF
NA	TRBD1	TRBV5-4	TRBJ1-2	TGTGCCAGCAGCTTGGAACCAGGGGGTTATTATGGCTACACCTTC	CASSLEPGGYYGYTF
NA	NA	TRBV28	TRBJ1-3	TGTGCCAGCAGTTTGGTCGGGGGGCTCGGAAACACCATATATTTT	CASSLVGGLGNTIYF
NA	NA	TRBV7-3	TRBJ2-1	TGTGCCAGCAGCTTAATCGGCCCCGAGTACAATGAGCAGTTCTTC	CASSLIGPEYNEQFF
NA	NA	TRBV14	TRBJ1-2	TGTGCCAGCAGCCAAGATTGGACCACGGGGAGCTATGGCTACACCTTC	CASSQDWTTGSYGYTF
NA	TRBD2	TRBV5-1	TRBJ2-7	TGCGCCAGCAGCTCCGGACTAGCGGGACTTAGCTCCTACGAGCAGTACTTC	CASSSGLAGLSSYEQYF
NA	NA	TRBV2	TRBJ2-2	TGTGCCAGCGTAGACGCGAACACCGGGGAGCTGTTTTTT	CASVDANTGELFF
NA	NA	TRBV18	TRBJ2-7	TGTGCCAGCTCACCTGGTCTGGGCCGGAACTCCTACGAGCAGTACTTC	CASSPGLGRNSYEQYF
NA	NA	TRBV10-3	TRBJ2-3	TGTGCCATCACCGAAAGTGGGGGCACAGATACGCAGTATTTT	CAITESGGTDTQYF
NA	NA	TRBV7-8	TRBJ2-3	TGTGCCAGCAGCTTAGATCTGCCGGGCACAGATACGCAGTATTTT	CASSLDLPGTDTQYF
NA	TRBD1	TRBV19	TRBJ1-4	TGTGCCAGCGCCGGACGGGGGACAGCGAGAGGGCATGAAAAACTGTTTTTT	CASAGRGTARGHEKLFF
NA	NA	TRBV7-2	TRBJ1-5	TGTGCCAGCAGCCTTACCAGGCCACCCAATCAGCCCCAGCATTTT	CASSLTRPPNQPQHF
NA	TRBD2	TRBV27	TRBJ2-2	TGTGCCAGCAGGAACAGACTAGCGGGAGCCGGGGAGCTGTTTTTT	CASRNRLAGAGELFF
NA	NA	TRBV7-2	TRBJ2-5	TGTGCCAGCAGCTTCCGGGGAGAGACCCAGTACTTC	CASSFRGETQYF
NA	NA	TRBV19	TRBJ1-1	TGTGCCAGTAGTATAGTACTAGGGACTGAAGCTTTCTTT	CASSIVLGTEAFF
NA	NA	TRBV5-1	TRBJ1-3	TGCGCCAGCAGCTTGGATCGGTTACAAAACACCATATATTTT	CASSLDRLQNTIYF
NA	NA	TRBV19	TRBJ2-7	TGTGCCAGTAGTATCCTCATCGGACCGTCGTACGAGCAGTACTTC	CASSILIGPSYEQYF
NA	NA	TRBV18	TRBJ1-3	TGTGCCAGCTCACCAAGTCTTGAACAGGCCCGCTTGTCTGGAAACACCATATATTTT	CASSPSLEQARLSGNTIYF
NA	TRBD1	TRBV6-1	TRBJ1-1	TGTGCCAGCAGGGGACAGGGGCTGAACACTGAAGCTTTCTTT	CASRGQGLNTEAFF
once	NA	TRBV18	TRBJ2-7	TGTGCCAGCTCACCAGGGAGGCGCTACGAGCAGTACTTC	CASSPGRRYEQYF
NA	TRBD1	TRBV7-3	TRBJ2-2	TGTGCCAGCAGCCGTGGGTGGGACAGGGCCTTAACCGGGGAGCTGTTTTTT	CASSRGWDRALTGELFF
NA	NA	TRBV29-1	TRBJ2-4	TGCAGCGTCGGCGGACAGAAAAACATTCAGTACTTC	CSVGGQKNIQYF
NA	TRBD2	TRBV7-9	TRBJ2-3	TGTGCCAGCAGCATGACTAGCGCGTACACAGATACGCAGTATTTT	CASSMTSAYTDTQYF
NA	NA	TRBV7-8	TRBJ2-7	TGTGCCAGCAGCCCACAAGGGACACTAGGCTACGAGCAGTACTTC	CASSPQGTLGYEQYF
NA	NA	TRBV29-1	TRBJ1-1	TGCAGCGTTCAACAATCGGGGGAGAACACTGAAGCTTTCTTT	CSVQQSGENTEAFF
NA	NA	TRBV21-1	TRBJ2-1	TGTGCCAGCAGCCTTGGGACAGGGGATGTGAGCTCCTACAATGAGCAGTTCTTC	CASSLGTGDVSSYNEQFF
NA	NA	TRBV5-5	TRBJ1-3	TGTGCCAGCAGCCGGGACGGGACCTCTGGAAACACCATATATTTT	CASSRDGTSGNTIYF
NA	TRBD1	TRBV10-3	TRBJ2-5	TGTGCCATCTCATCCGGGACAGGGGGCGAAGAGACCCAGTACTTC	CAISSGTGGEETQYF
NA	NA	TRBV4-1	TRBJ2-3	TGCGCCAGCAGCCAAGTAGCAGATACGCAGTATTTT	CASSQVADTQYF
once	TRBD1	TRBV19	TRBJ2-7	TGTGCCAGTAGTCCGGCCGACAGGGGCCCTCCCTACGAGCAGTACTTC	CASSPADRGPPYEQYF
NA	NA	TRBV7-6	TRBJ1-5	TGTGCCAGCAGCTCGTTCAATCAGCCCCAGCATTTT	CASSSFNQPQHF
once	NA	TRBV19	TRBJ1-1	TGTGCCAGTAGTCCAAGGACAAGCCTTGAAGCTTTCTTT	CASSPRTSLEAFF
NA	NA	TRBV4-1	TRBJ1-4	TGCGCCAGCAGCCAAGGATGGATTGCAACTAATGAAAAACTGTTTTTT	CASSQGWIATNEKLFF
few	NA	TRBV7-8	TRBJ2-1	TGTGCCAGCAGCTTAATGGGCTATGAGCAGTTCTTC	CASSLMGYEQFF
NA	NA	TRBV4-1	TRBJ1-4	TGCGCCAGCAGCCCCACCGGCCTTAATGAAAAACTGTTTTTT	CASSPTGLNEKLFF
NA	TRBD2	TRBV11-3	TRBJ2-3	TGTGCCAGCAGCTTACGGGCAGGGAGGGCAGATACGCAGTATTTT	CASSLRAGRADTQYF
NA	TRBD2	TRBV2	TRBJ2-7	TGTGCCAGCTCCGTTGGGACTAGCGGTACCTACGAGCAGTACTTC	CASSVGTSGTYEQYF
NA	NA	TRBV30	TRBJ2-7	TGTGCCTGGAAGCCCATAGCCTACGAGCAGTACTTC	CAWKPIAYEQYF
NA	TRBD2	TRBV19	TRBJ2-5	TGTGCCAGTAGCCCGGGACTAGCTGCTCAAGAGACCCAGTACTTC	CASSPGLAAQETQYF
NA	TRBD2	TRBV15	TRBJ2-5	TGTGCCACGGGTAGCGGGACACTCCAAGAGACCCAGTACTTC	CATGSGTLQETQYF
NA	TRBD2	TRBV5-1	TRBJ2-5	TGCGCCAGCAGCTTCATAGCGGGAGGTCTTCAAGAGACCCAGTACTTC	CASSFIAGGLQETQYF
NA	NA	TRBV5-1	TRBJ2-4	TGCGCCAGCAGCTTGGGCGTGGGGGTAGCCAAAAACATTCAGTACTTC	CASSLGVGVAKNIQYF
NA	TRBD1	TRBV25-1	TRBJ1-2	TGTGCCAGCAGTGAAACAGGGGGCCCTAACTATGGCTACACCTTC	CASSETGGPNYGYTF
NA	NA	TRBV5-1	TRBJ2-3	TGCGCCAGCAGCTTGGGCTCCGGGCATTTAGATACGCAGTATTTT	CASSLGSGHLDTQYF
NA	NA	TRBV5-1	TRBJ1-4	TGCGCCAGCAGCCCAGGACGGACCACCTCTAATGAAAAACTGTTTTTT	CASSPGRTTSNEKLFF
NA	NA	TRBV6-4	TRBJ2-6	TGTGCCAGCAAGGGACGGACCTCGGCCAACGTCCTGACTTTC	CASKGRTSANVLTF
NA	TRBD1	TRBV19	TRBJ1-5	TGTGCCAGTAGTACCGGGACAGCCGATCAGCCCCAGCATTTT	CASSTGTADQPQHF
NA	NA	TRBV27	TRBJ2-1	TGTGCCAGCAGTTTGTGGGGACTCAATGAGCAGTTCTTC	CASSLWGLNEQFF
NA	NA	TRBV7-9	TRBJ2-5	TGTGCCAGCAACTTAGCCAAAGAGACCCAGTACTTC	CASNLAKETQYF
NA	NA	TRBV7-2	TRBJ1-5	TGTGCCAGCAGCTTAGCGTTGGGGGAATTCTATCAGCCCCAGCATTTT	CASSLALGEFYQPQHF